This entry features one T cell receptor beta chain sequence. This specimen belongs to a study of blood T cell repertoires in COVID-19. This CDR3 region has 13 residues. Trimming left V 6 bases short and J 3 bases short, with 10 bases between. Germline V gene sequence: CDR1 SGHRS, CDR2 YFSETQ. TCRdb's table, derived via immunoSEQ multiplex PCR, lists solely in-frame clones and lacks some. The table records more than 65,000 clones, around 87% of them present only once. This TCR was recovered from a man in his forties or fifties with active COVID-19. V gene TRBV5-1 combines with J gene TRBJ1-3; D remains ambiguous. Sample: peripheral blood. CDR3 region: CASTGEGGNTIYF. CDR3 sequence (DNA): TGCGCCAGCACCGGGGAGGGTGGAAACACCATATATTTT.